The clone carrying this T cell receptor beta chain was counted between two and nine times. Its specificity is not known. Primers: 60 Vbeta forward and 13 Jbeta reverse. Clones were sequenced by immunoSEQ multiplex PCR, and TCRdb holds only the in-frame ones, with some missing. The sample includes around 110,000 clones, 73% of them seen just once. The study sampled nominally healthy donors, though unrecorded immune exposures were likely. The data belong to a study of cytomegalovirus exposure and HLA in healthy donors. Points from the study as a whole: The authors excluded some V segments, including TRBV6-2 and TRBV6-3, as indistinguishable.

The V gene's germline CDR1 is KGHSH and CDR2 LQKENI. V was pared by 0 bases and J by 7 bases, with 3 bases of the junction left unmatched. The CDR3 covers 15 residues. This chain uses TRBV18 with TRBJ1-4; 9 nucleotides align to TRBD1. This sequence originates from a woman aged 30 to 39 in good health and CMV-seronegative. Source material: PBMCs. The chain's CDR3 is CASSPPGQGSEKLFF. In DNA form, the CDR3 reads TGTGCCAGCTCACCACCGGGACAGGGTAGTGAAAAACTGTTTTTT.